This T cell receptor (beta chain) derives from a study of OX40 agonist ivuxolimab in advanced cancers. Study-level information: Earlier anti-PD-1, anti-PD-L1 or anti-CTLA-4 therapy was permitted; roughly 37% had received some.

Sequencing was performed with immunoSEQ multiplex PCR; in TCRdb, only in-frame clones are kept and a portion is missing. The sample has some 35,000 clones, about 89% seen once. Germline CDR1 SGHTA, CDR2 FQGTGA. The CDR3 has 16 amino acids. The V segment lost 0 bases and the J segment 7 bases; nucleotides outside the gene matches: 7. Study-level results: The study found among the lowest clonal expansion in partial responders at 0.1-3.0 mg/kg. CD8+ T cells were the subset that, on average, had more expanded clones than CD4+.

As for this clone: The antigen is unknown.

Sequencing was performed on CD4+ or CD8+ T cells sorted from blood, taken in a trial of the OX40 agonist ivuxolimab. V usage is TRBV7-3 and J usage is TRBJ2-1; 9 nucleotides agree with TRBD2. The TCR was taken from an adult with an advanced solid tumor such as melanoma, head and neck, liver or kidney cancer. The CDR3 reads CASSLTGSGRLNEQFF. CDR3 nucleotide sequence: TGTGCCAGCAGCTTAACGGGAAGCGGGAGGTTAAATGAGCAGTTCTTC.